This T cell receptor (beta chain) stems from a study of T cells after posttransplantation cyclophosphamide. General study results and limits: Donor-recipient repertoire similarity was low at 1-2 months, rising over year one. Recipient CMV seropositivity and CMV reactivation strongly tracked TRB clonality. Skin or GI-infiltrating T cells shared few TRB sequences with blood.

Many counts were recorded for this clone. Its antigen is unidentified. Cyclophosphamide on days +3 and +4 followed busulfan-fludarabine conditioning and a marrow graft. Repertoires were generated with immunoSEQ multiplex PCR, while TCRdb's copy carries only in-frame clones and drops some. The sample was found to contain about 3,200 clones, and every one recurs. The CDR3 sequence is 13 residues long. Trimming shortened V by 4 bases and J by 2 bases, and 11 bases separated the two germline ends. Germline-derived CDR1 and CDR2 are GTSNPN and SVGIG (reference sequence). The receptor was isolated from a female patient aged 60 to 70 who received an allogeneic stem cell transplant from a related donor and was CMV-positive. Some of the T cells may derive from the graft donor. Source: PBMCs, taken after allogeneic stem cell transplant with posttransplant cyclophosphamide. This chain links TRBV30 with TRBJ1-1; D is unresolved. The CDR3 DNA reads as TGTGCCTGGAAGGGTGTTACCAACACTGAAGCTTTCTTT. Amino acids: CAWKGVTNTEAFF.